The entry that follows covers one T cell receptor (beta chain) sequence. This entry is derived from a study of blood T cell repertoires in COVID-19. Study-wide background: Collection of acute and convalescent COVID-19 samples took place in the United States, Italy and Spain. Sample material is recorded as cDNA or gDNA derived from T cells, B-cell-depleted T cells, or PBMCs.

Losses at the gene ends were 4 bases for V and 3 bases for J; bases not matched to a gene: 4. The CDR3 extends over 14 amino acids. Germline lookup yields CDR1 SGHTA and CDR2 FQGTGA. Patients of the Seattle cohort, enrolled during active infection, were followed longitudinally. In the source study's methods: Amplification with reference gene primers provided the estimates of nucleated cell counts. Repertoires were generated with immunoSEQ multiplex PCR, while TCRdb's copy carries only in-frame clones and drops some. D and trimming were read from the DNA, whereas the V and J calls and clone size are those reported in that table. The sample consists of around 92,000 clones, about 74% of them appearing once.

The specimen was peripheral blood. This chain joins TRBV7-3 and TRBJ2-3; 7 nucleotides match TRBD1. This receptor was taken from an older man with COVID-19, enrolled during active disease. The CDR3 loop reads CASSWTGTTDTQYF. In DNA, the CDR3 is TGTGCCAGCAGCTGGACAGGAACTACAGATACGCAGTATTTT.